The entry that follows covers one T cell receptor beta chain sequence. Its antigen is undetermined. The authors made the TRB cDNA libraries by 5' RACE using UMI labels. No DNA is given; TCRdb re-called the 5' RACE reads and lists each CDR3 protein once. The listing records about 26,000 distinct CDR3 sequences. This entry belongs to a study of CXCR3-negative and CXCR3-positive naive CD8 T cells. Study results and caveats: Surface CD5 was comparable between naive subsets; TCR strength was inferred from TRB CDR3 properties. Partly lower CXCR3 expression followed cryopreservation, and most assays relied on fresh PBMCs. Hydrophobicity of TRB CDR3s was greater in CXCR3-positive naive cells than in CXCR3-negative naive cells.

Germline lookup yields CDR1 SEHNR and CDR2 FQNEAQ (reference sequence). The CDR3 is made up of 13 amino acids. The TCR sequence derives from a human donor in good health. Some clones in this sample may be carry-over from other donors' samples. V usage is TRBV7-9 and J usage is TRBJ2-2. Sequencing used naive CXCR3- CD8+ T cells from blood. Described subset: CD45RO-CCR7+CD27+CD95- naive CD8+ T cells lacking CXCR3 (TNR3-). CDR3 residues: CASGLADTGELFF.